What follows are 27 T cell receptor beta chains derived from one specimen sequenced in a study of glioma-infiltrating T cells. Amplification of TCR alpha and beta CDR3 regions from RNA used iRepertoire nested multiplex PCR. One entry per CDR3 protein, called by TCRdb with MiXCR from the multiplex PCR reads. The table lists over 70,000 distinct CDR3 sequences, approximately 22% of them singletons. Sequenced material: glioma tissue, nonneoplastic brain tissue, or PBMCs (not recorded which). The receptors come from a human donor with low-grade glioma or glioblastoma, undergoing nonglioma brain surgery, or in good health (not recorded which).

This clonotype has at least ten counts. The chain couples TRBV24-1 to TRBJ2-3; tentatively, D is TRBD2 (6 bases). Trimming removed 5 bases from V and 1 base from J, with 9 bases in between. The germline gives CDR1 KGHDR, CDR2 SFDVKD. The CDR3 extends over 14 amino acids. CDR3 nucleotides: TGTGCCACCAGTGCCGCGGGACGCACAGATACGCAGTATTTT. This gives the protein CATSAAGRTDTQYF.

The rearrangement links TRBV7-2 to TRBJ1-1; tentatively, D is TRBD1 (5 bases). The CDR3 runs to 16 residues. The V gene lost 2 bases and the J gene lost 0 bases, with 13 bases spanning the gap. Germline-derived CDR1 and CDR2 are SGHTA and FQGNSA. CDR3 nucleotide sequence: TGTGCCAGCAGCTTAAGCAGGGTTCCCATGAACACTGAAGCTTTCTTT. Translated, it gives CASSLSRVPMNTEAFF.

The chain couples TRBV7-6 to TRBJ2-7, with a tentative D call TRBD1 (5 bases). The CDR3 runs 13 residues. Trimming pared 5 bases from V and 6 bases from J, leaving 14 bases between. Germline V lookup: CDR1 SGHVS, CDR2 FNYEAQ. The CDR3 DNA follows: TGTGCCAGCAGCACCAGGGTCCAGGCCGAGCAGTACTTC. Amino acid sequence: CASSTRVQAEQYF.

This clonotype was recorded at least ten times. The chain joins TRBV2 to TRBJ2-2, with D perhaps being TRBD1 or TRBD2 (5 bases each). V lost 4 bases to trimming and J lost 4 bases, with 13 bases between them. The CDR3 loop spans 15 amino acids. CDR1 and CDR2 from the germline V gene are SNHLY and FYNNEI. The CDR3 DNA sequence: TGTGCCAGCAGTGTAAGAGGGGTGGGCACCGGGGAGCTGTTTTTT. Its translation is CASSVRGVGTGELFF.

This clonotype showed up many times. The rearrangement uses TRBV7-2 and TRBJ2-1; TRBD2 might be the D (6 bases). This CDR3 is built from 16 residues. Germline values: CDR1 SGHTA, CDR2 FQGNSA. V lost 1 base and J lost 2, with 12 bases in between. The CDR3 sequence is CASSLEAGRAYNEQFF. CDR3 coding DNA: TGTGCCAGCAGCTTAGAGGCGGGAAGGGCCTACAATGAGCAGTTCTTC. Full variable domain (remainder filled in from reference TRBV7-2 and TRBJ2-1): GAGVSQSPSNKVTEKGKDVELRCDPISGHTALYWYRQSLGQGLEFLIYFQGNSAPDKSGLPSDRFSAERTGGSVSTLTIQRTQQEDSAVYLCASSLEAGRAYNEQFFGPGTRLTVL.

This clonotype was detected ten times or more. The chain links TRBV6-1 to TRBJ1-4, with D possibly being TRBD1 (6 bases). CDR1 and CDR2 from the germline V gene are MNHNS and SASEGT. The CDR3 has 14 residues. The V end was cut by 8 bases, the J end by 4 bases, with 14 bases between. CDR3 sequence: CASRGGDLNEKLFF. The CDR3 coding sequence is TGTGCCAGCCGAGGGGGAGACCTTAATGAAAAACTGTTTTTT.

V usage is TRBV12-3 or TRBV12-4 and J usage is TRBJ2-5, with 7 bases fitting TRBD2. V trimming: 2 bases; J trimming: 5 bases; junction bases outside the gene matches: 5. The CDR3 is 14 residues long. CDR3 coding DNA: TGTGCCAGCAGTTTACGTGGTAGCGGGGAGACCCAGTACTTC. Protein product: CASSLRGSGETQYF.

This clonotype appeared once. The chain is built from TRBV19 and TRBJ1-4; weak D call: TRBD1 (5 bases). Germline lookup yields CDR1 LNHDA and CDR2 SQIVND (reference sequence). CDR3 length equals 14 residues. Deletions cut 5 bases from V and 0 bases from J, with 7 bases between. The CDR3 loop reads CASSVTATNEKLFF. The CDR3 bases are TGTGCCAGTAGTGTGACAGCAACTAATGAAAAACTGTTTTTT.

In this sample, this clonotype is medium-sized. V gene TRBV6-2 or TRBV6-3 combines with J gene TRBJ2-1; no clear D. V was trimmed by 0 bases and J by 2 bases, leaving 17 bases between them. The CDR3 has 18 amino acids. Per the germline V gene, CDR1 is MNHEY and CDR2 is SVGEGT. For the CDR3, the DNA is TGTGCCAGCAGTTACTCGACGGCTTCACTGAGTGCCTACAATGAGCAGTTCTTC. It codes for CASSYSTASLSAYNEQFF.

This clonotype was detected ten times or more. The V and J genes are TRBV11-1 and TRBJ2-1; no reliable D call. The CDR3 is 12 amino acids. CDR1 SGHAT and CDR2 FQDESV come from the germline V gene (reference sequence). Trimming took 5 bases from V and 10 from J, leaving 12 bases between them. The CDR3 region is CASSLPPGEQFF. CDR3 bases: TGTGCCAGCAGCCTACCTCCAGGCGAGCAGTTCTTC.

This clonotype was seen ten or more times. The rearrangement joins TRBV20-1 to TRBJ2-5; possible D gene TRBD1, 5 bases. CDR3 length equals 13 residues. V was shortened by 6 bases and J by 4 bases, with 15 bases between the two germline ends. Germline V gives CDR1 DFQATT, CDR2 SNEGSKA (reference sequence). The CDR3 nucleotides are TGCAGTGCCATAGACAGAGGCCTAGAGACCCAGTACTTC. Translated, it gives CSAIDRGLETQYF.

This clonotype was seen ten or more times. At one of its ends the junction is not consistent with the germline gene, which may arise from a read error. The chain carries TRBV7-6 and TRBJ2-3; the match to TRBD2 covers 7 bases. The CDR3 contains 15 residues. The V gene's germline CDR1 is SGHVS and CDR2 FNYEAQ. CDR3 sequence (DNA): TGTGCCAGCAGCTCGACGGGACTATCCCAAGATACACAGTATTTT. It translates to CASSSTGLSQDTQYF.

As regards this clonotype: The germline gene is not matched at one end of the junction; a read error may be the cause. CDR3 residues: CASSYRKGERTDTRYF. Written as DNA, the CDR3 is TGTGCCAGCAGCTATAGAAAAGGGGAGCGCACAGATACGCGGTATTTT. V and J are TRBV4-2 and TRBJ2-3; D is perhaps TRBD1 or TRBD2 (5 bases each). CDR1 and CDR2 from the germline V gene are LGHNA and YNFKEQ. The CDR3 contains 16 residues.

The table lists this clonotype with a few counts. The chain is built from TRBV12-3 or TRBV12-4 and TRBJ2-3; perhaps TRBD1 as D (6 bases). V was pared by 5 bases and J by 0 bases, with 12 bases between. The CDR3 is 15 residues long. CDR3 coding DNA: TGTGCCAGCAGTCGAACAGGGCGAAGCACAGATACGCAGTATTTT. Translation gives CASSRTGRSTDTQYF.

Notes on this clonotype: This sequence may be a read error, since a much larger clone differs from it by one base. The final CDR3 position lacks the conserved phenylalanine or tryptophan, pointing to a likely read error. This chain connects TRBV14 to TRBJ1-1; 7 bases fit TRBD1. CDR1 and CDR2 (germline): SGHDN, FVKESK. This CDR3 has 15 residues. The trim removed 3 bases at V and 2 bases at J, leaving 6 bases unmatched. The DNA of the CDR3 is TGTGCCAGCAGCCATCTAGGGGGCCGTAACACTGAAGCTTTCGTT. It yields the protein CASSHLGGRNTEAFV.

This clonotype was counted many times. The chain links TRBV20-1 to TRBJ1-1; no firm D call. V was clipped by 3 bases and J by 3 bases, with 5 bases between them. CDR1 is DFQATT, CDR2 SNEGSKA, per germline (reference sequence). The CDR3 covers 11 residues. The CDR3, as DNA: TGCAGTGCTAGGTGGGACACTGAAGCTTTCTTT. Translation gives CSARWDTEAFF.

The CDR3 spells CASSRGHSTDTQYF. The CDR3 DNA reads TGTGCCAGCAGCAGGGGACATTCCACAGATACGCAGTATTTT. V is TRBV5-5 and J is TRBJ2-3; possibly TRBD1 for D (6 bases). Germline V gene lookup returns CDR1 SGHKS and CDR2 YYEKEE (reference sequence). The CDR3 covers 14 residues. The V end was cut by 4 bases, the J end by 2 bases, with 11 bases between.

The sample holds many counts of this clonotype. The rearrangement links TRBV6-1 to TRBJ2-3; D is perhaps TRBD2 (5 bases). This CDR3 has 16 residues. Germline CDR1 is MNHNS and CDR2 is SASEGT. The V end was cut by 5 bases, the J end by 2 bases, with 17 bases between. DNA of the CDR3: TGTGCCAGCAGTTACGGTCCGGGAATTATCACAGATACGCAGTATTTT. Translation: CASSYGPGIITDTQYF.

This chain links TRBV7-9 with TRBJ2-7; tentatively, D is TRBD2 (6 bases). Trimming pared 5 bases from V and 7 bases from J, leaving 18 bases between. Germline V CDR1 and CDR2: SEHNR, FQNEAQ (reference sequence). The CDR3 is 14 amino acids. CDR3 coding DNA: TGTGCCAGCAGCCCTTGGGACTCCAAAGGAGAGCAGTACTTC. Residues: CASSPWDSKGEQYF.

This clonotype was detected ten times or more. This sequence joins TRBV27 and TRBJ1-1, with a weak D call TRBD1 (6 bases). This CDR3 region has 15 residues. Germline V gives CDR1 MNHEY, CDR2 SMNVEV (reference sequence). The ends were cut back, 5 bases at V and 3 bases at J, with 16 bases in the middle. The CDR3 spells CASSPRGAFYTEAFF. Here the CDR3 DNA reads TGTGCCAGCAGTCCCAGGGGCGCATTTTACACTGAAGCTTTCTTT.

This clonotype was found a few times. The chain links TRBV30 to TRBJ2-1; 9 bases align to TRBD2. Germline trimming cut 0 bases from V and 3 bases from J; bases unmatched to any gene: 3. CDR3 length: 15 amino acids. CDR1 and CDR2 from the germline V gene are GTSNPN and SVGIG (reference sequence). The CDR3 spells CAWSVGSGSYNEQFF. CDR3 nucleotides: TGTGCCTGGAGTGTAGGTAGCGGGAGCTACAATGAGCAGTTCTTC.

The CDR3 protein is CASSFFGRGHNQPQHF. DNA of the CDR3: TGTGCCAGCAGTTTTTTCGGCAGGGGTCACAATCAGCCCCAGCATTTT. V usage is TRBV12-3 or TRBV12-4 and J usage is TRBJ1-5; possibly TRBD1 for D (6 bases). V was trimmed by 3 bases and J by 3 bases, leaving 15 bases between them. The CDR3 is 16 amino acids.

The V call is TRBV5-6, the J call TRBJ1-3; no clear D gene. This CDR3 spans 15 amino acids. Germline CDR1 reads SGHDT; CDR2 reads YYEEEE. With 0 bases removed from V and 4 bases from J, the gap between germline ends came to 11 bases. The CDR3 DNA reads as TGTGCCAGCAGCTTGGACGGTATATTCGGAAACACCATATATTTT. As protein: CASSLDGIFGNTIYF. Supplemented by reference TRBV5-6 and TRBJ1-3, the full variable domain reads DAGVTQSPTHLIKTRGQQVTLRCSPKSGHDTVSWYQQALGQGPQFIFQYYEEEERQRGNFPDRFSGHQFPNYSSELNVNALLLGDSALYLCASSLDGIFGNTIYFGEGSWLTVV.

This clonotype is categorized as medium-sized. This chain uses TRBV27 with TRBJ1-1; 11 nucleotides line up with TRBD1. Germline CDR1 reads MNHEY; CDR2 reads SMNVEV (reference sequence). The CDR3 is 15 amino acids. The junction had 10 bases not matched to a gene; V was cut back by 10 bases and J by 3 bases. In DNA, the CDR3 is TGTGCCACCCGACGGGGACAGGGGGTGTACACTGAAGCTTTCTTT. Its translation is CATRRGQGVYTEAFF.

This clonotype showed up many times. The chain is built from TRBV20-1 and TRBJ2-7, with 9 bases matching TRBD2. V dropped 0 bases and J dropped 2; count of bases not matched to a gene: 2. The CDR3 covers 14 residues. Germline V gene lookup returns CDR1 DFQATT and CDR2 SNEGSKA (reference sequence). DNA for the CDR3: TGCAGTGCTAGAGATGCGGGAGGGGCCTACGAGCAGTACTTC. Amino acid sequence: CSARDAGGAYEQYF.

Regarding this clonotype: The DNA is omitted, as the CDR3 cannot be located on it reliably, and the CDR3 follows TCRdb's listing. The J gene is TRBJ2-6, the V gene TRBV11-2; the tabulated D call, TRBD1, remains unverified against the DNA. Termini included, the CDR3 measures 19 amino acids. Germline V gene data show CDR1 as SGHAT and CDR2 as FQNNGV. CDR3 loop: CASSFGEGQARGGANVLTF.

In its sample, this clonotype was seen many times. The chain links TRBV2 to TRBJ2-2, with D possibly called TRBD1 or TRBD2 (6 bases each). CDR1 is SNHLY and CDR2 is FYNNEI in the germline V gene. Deletions cut 7 bases from V and 7 bases from J, with 10 bases between. There are 12 residues in the CDR3. CDR3 region: CASNRDFGELFF. In nucleotides, the CDR3 is TGTGCCAGCAACAGGGACTTCGGGGAGCTGTTTTTT.